The clone carrying this T cell receptor (beta chain) has just a few counts. This record belongs to a study of blood T cells in healthy people across ages. The CDR3 runs to 16 residues. Per germline, CDR1 MGHRA and CDR2 YSYEKL. V was trimmed by 1 base and J by 6 bases, leaving 16 bases between them. A second roughly 6 to 11 cycle PCR used barcoded and J-beta primers. TCRdb redid the calling of the 5' RACE reads with MiXCR, one entry per CDR3 protein. The data hold hundreds of thousands of distinct CDR3 sequences, with 24% observed a single time. These same data were also listed under a study on T cells of mothers and their children.

The origin of this receptor is a boy younger than 18 in good health. The sample taken for sequencing was blood. V is TRBV4-1 and J is TRBJ2-1, with D tentatively TRBD1 (7 bases). As DNA, the CDR3 is TGCGCCAGCAGCCAAGGGGTCCAGGGGGGTTTCAATGAGCAGTTCTTC. It is translated as CASSQGVQGGFNEQFF.